This record concerns one T cell receptor (beta chain) sequence. Trimming removed 5 bases from V and 1 base from J, with 14 bases in between. Germline loops: CDR1 MNHEY, CDR2 SVGEGT. The CDR3 spans 15 residues. Original processing notes: Reference gene primer amplification gave nucleated cell count estimates. TCRdb's copy holds only in-frame clones and misses some; the assay was immunoSEQ multiplex PCR. V and J calls and clone size are copied from that table; D and trimming were computed from the DNA. The sample holds 60,000 to 75,000 clones; about 86% are singletons and the top ten take about 4%. These data originate in a study of blood T cell repertoires in COVID-19. Study-wide background: The United States, Italy and Spain were the sources of the acute and convalescent COVID-19 samples.

The chain carries TRBV6-2 or TRBV6-3 and TRBJ1-1; TRBD1 might be the D (6 bases). What was sequenced was peripheral blood. This sequence originates from a man between 65 and 79 years old with active COVID-19. In DNA, the CDR3 is TGTGCCAGCAGTAGGACAGTTGCGGAGAACACTGAAGCTTTCTTT. It codes for CASSRTVAENTEAFF.